The 15 T cell receptor beta chains below all came from one sample that was sequenced in a study of cytomegalovirus exposure and HLA in healthy donors listed by TCRdb under 2017. Receptor libraries were prepared by the immunoSEQ multiplex PCR assay. For the multiplex PCR, a mixture combining 60 forward primers for TCR Vbeta segments and 13 reverse primers for TCR Jbeta segments was used. TCRdb stores this immuneACCESS table with in-frame sequences only. Part of the clones is absent; in the studies checked, under half of the shortfall reflects unresolved V genes, and no reason is known for the rest. The table for this sample lists some 70,000 clones; over 75% of them were counted only once. The ten largest account for 5% to 8.5% of the sample. The sequenced sample was PBMCs. These receptors all come from a human donor in good health.

V and J are TRBV28 and TRBJ1-4, with a weak D call TRBD1 (5 bases). The CDR3 has 15 residues. Trimming took 4 bases from V and 4 from J, leaving 13 bases between them. The V gene's germline CDR1 is MDHEN and CDR2 SYDVKM. CDR3 sequence reads: CASSSAGSSNEKLFF. Here the CDR3 DNA reads TGTGCCAGCAGTTCCGCAGGGTCTAGTAATGAAAAACTGTTTTTT.

J is TRBJ2-2 and V is TRBV19; D uncertain. Germline values: CDR1 LNHDA, CDR2 SQIVND (reference sequence). The CDR3 is made up of 14 amino acids. The V end lost 3 bases, the J end lost 1 base, and 6 bases lay between the germline ends. Written as DNA, the CDR3 is TGTGCCAGTAGTATCCAACAGAACACCGGGGAGCTGTTTTTT. Protein product: CASSIQQNTGELFF.

J is TRBJ2-7 and V is TRBV6-5; 7 nucleotides line up with TRBD1. The trim removed 8 bases at V and 5 bases at J, leaving 9 bases unmatched. Germline CDR1 and CDR2: MNHEY and SVGAGI. This CDR3 is built from 13 residues. The CDR3 loop is CASGTQGIDEQYF. The CDR3 coding sequence is TGTGCCAGCGGAACACAGGGGATCGACGAGCAGTACTTC.

In the case of this clone: The conserved phenylalanine or tryptophan normally closing the CDR3 is absent here, so this likely arose from a read error. The rearrangement links TRBV7-2 to TRBJ1-5; possible D gene TRBD1, 6 bases. The V end was cut by 5 bases, the J end by 0 bases, with 11 bases between. The CDR3 runs to 15 residues. From germline, CDR1 is SGHTA and CDR2 FQGNSA. This CDR3 reads CASSRTGNSNQPQHL. The CDR3 DNA sequence: TGTGCCAGCAGCCGCACAGGGAATAGCAATCAGCCCCAGCATCTT.

The rearrangement uses TRBV18 and TRBJ1-6, with D maybe TRBD1 (5 bases). Trimming removed 3 bases at V and 0 bases at J, with 24 bases between. The CDR3 has 21 residues. From germline, CDR1 is KGHSH and CDR2 LQKENI. The CDR3 nucleotides are TGTGCCAGCTCACCCCTCGGGGCGGGGACCACCAAGAGCTCCTATAATTCACCCCTCCACTTT. Its translation: CASSPLGAGTTKSSYNSPLHF.

This clone showed up just a few times. This chain joins TRBV7-6 and TRBJ2-1, with D possibly TRBD2 on 6 matching bases. The germline CDR1 and CDR2 sequences are SGHVS and FNYEAQ. The V gene lost 5 bases and the J gene lost 8 bases, with 10 bases spanning the gap. The CDR3 is 12 residues long. The CDR3 loop reads CASSPSGDEQFF. In DNA form, the CDR3 reads TGTGCCAGCAGCCCGTCGGGGGATGAGCAGTTCTTC.

The rearrangement joins TRBV6-6 to TRBJ1-2; D perhaps matches TRBD1 (5 bases). Trimming took 10 bases from V and 8 from J, leaving 23 bases between them. CDR1 is MNHNY, CDR2 SVGAGI, per germline (reference sequence). The CDR3 has 14 amino acids. CDR3 loop: CAILPGGGYVGYTF. CDR3 DNA sequence: TGTGCCATCCTCCCCGGGGGGGGGTATGTCGGCTACACCTTC.

The rearrangement links TRBV11-2 to TRBJ1-4; a possible D gene is TRBD1 (6 bases). This CDR3 contains 14 residues. Deletions cut 1 base from V and 8 bases from J, with 11 bases between. Germline lookup yields CDR1 SGHAT and CDR2 FQNNGV. CDR3: CASSLGTDGEKLFF. DNA for the CDR3: TGTGCCAGCAGCTTAGGGACAGATGGGGAAAAACTGTTTTTT.

This chain joins TRBV10-3 and TRBJ2-7, with D hard to call. The CDR3 runs 13 residues. The ends were cut back, 8 bases at V and 3 bases at J, with 14 bases in the middle. Germline lookup yields CDR1 ENHRY and CDR2 SYGVKD. The CDR3 protein is CAIGEATIYEQYF. The CDR3 nucleotides read TGTGCCATCGGCGAGGCGACCATCTACGAGCAGTACTTC.

The V call is TRBV5-5, the J call TRBJ1-2; D unresolved. Germline V gives CDR1 SGHKS, CDR2 YYEKEE (reference sequence). The V end was cut by 0 bases, the J end by 7 bases, with 19 bases between. The CDR3 is 16 residues long. The CDR3 protein is CASSLAEGGIWGGYTF. The CDR3 bases are TGTGCCAGCAGCTTGGCAGAAGGCGGGATCTGGGGTGGCTACACCTTC.

The chain has TRBV7-3 and TRBJ2-3; 9 bases are shared with TRBD1. The junction had 7 bases not matched to a gene; V was cut back by 5 bases and J by 1 base. The CDR3 is 16 amino acids. Germline CDR1 is SGHTA and CDR2 is FQGTGA. The CDR3 spells CASSLGTGFGTDTQYF. The DNA for the CDR3 is TGTGCCAGCAGCCTAGGGACAGGGTTTGGCACAGATACGCAGTATTTT.

As concerns this clone: The junction and the germline gene differ at one end; a read error may be behind it. This sequence joins TRBV7-9 and TRBJ1-2; 8 bases align to TRBD1. Germline V gene lookup returns CDR1 SEHNR and CDR2 FQNEAQ (reference sequence). The length of the CDR3 is 17 residues. CDR3 sequence reads: CSSSPEGGDRLTYGYTF. CDR3 coding DNA: TGTTCCAGCAGCCCCGAGGGTGGGGACAGGCTGACCTATGGCTACACCTTC.

This sequence joins TRBV5-1 and TRBJ2-7, with 7 bases lining up with TRBD1. CDR3 length: 14 amino acids. Germline CDR1 SGHRS, CDR2 YFSETQ. Germline trimming cut 3 bases from V and 6 bases from J; bases unmatched to any gene: 9. CDR3 residues: CASSSDRVKSEQYF. The CDR3 DNA reads TGCGCCAGCAGCTCTGACAGGGTGAAGAGCGAGCAGTACTTC.

This clone showed up just a few times. The chain joins TRBV28 to TRBJ1-5, with unresolved D. Per germline, CDR1 MDHEN and CDR2 SYDVKM. V was shortened by 5 bases and J by 9 bases, with 11 bases between the two germline ends. The CDR3 runs to 12 residues. The CDR3 DNA is TGTGCCAGCAGTCCTCCTCGGGGGCCCCAGCATTTT. Its protein product is CASSPPRGPQHF. The full variable domain, completed using reference TRBV28 and TRBJ1-5, is DVKVTQSSRYLVKRTGEKVFLECVQDMDHENMFWYRQDPGLGLRLIYFSYDVKMKEKGDIPEGYSVSREKKERFSLILESASTNQTSMYLCASSPPRGPQHFGDGTRLSIL.

This chain connects TRBV19 to TRBJ2-3; 7 bases line up with TRBD1. The CDR3 contains 16 residues. The V and J ends lost 3 bases and 1 base, in that order; junction bases with no gene match: 7. The germline V gene encodes CDR1 LNHDA and CDR2 SQIVND (reference sequence). The CDR3 DNA follows: TGTGCCAGTAGTATGCAACAGGGGTTGGGCACAGATACGCAGTATTTT. Its translation: CASSMQQGLGTDTQYF.